What follows are 28 T cell receptor beta chains derived from one specimen sequenced in a study of T cells expressing NK-cell markers. TCRdb processed the 5' RACE reads again and assigns one entry to each CDR3 protein, with no DNA. The repertoire table contains some 280,000 distinct CDR3 sequences. The sequenced sample consisted of blood T cells: a sorted CD56 or NKG2C T cell subset, CD4+ or CD8+ T cells, or bulk PBMC T cells (not recorded which). The origin of the receptors is a man in his late teens or twenties in good health.

This chain connects TRBV7-8 to TRBJ1-1; TCRdb's D gene call, TRBD1, goes unchecked for lack of DNA. The CDR3 spans 13 residues. The germline gives CDR1 SGHVS, CDR2 FQNEAQ. The CDR3 region is CASSLAGRTEAFF.

This chain joins TRBV3-1 and TRBJ2-1; the D call from TCRdb, TRBD2, cannot be confirmed without DNA. This CDR3 comprises 16 residues. CDR1 is LGHDT and CDR2 is YNNKEL in the germline V gene (reference sequence). The CDR3: CASSQVRLAGPGEQFF.

This sequence joins TRBV5-1 and TRBJ1-3. This CDR3 spans 13 amino acids. Germline V CDR1 and CDR2: SGHRS, YFSETQ. The chain's CDR3 is CATTDPSENTIYF.

The chain uses TRBV10-1 and TRBJ2-3; TCRdb designates TRBD1, a call that cannot be tested without DNA. The germline V gene has CDR1 WNHNN and CDR2 SYGVQD (reference sequence). The CDR3 totals 15 residues. Here the CDR3 reads CASSDTGTRTDTQYF.

CDR3 in amino acids: CASTDFYEQYF. This rearrangement joins TRBV6-2 or TRBV6-3 to TRBJ2-7. The CDR3 length is 11 residues. In germline, CDR1 is MNHEY, CDR2 SVGEGT.

V gene TRBV20-1 combines with J gene TRBJ1-5. Per the germline V gene, CDR1 is DFQATT and CDR2 is SNEGSKA (reference sequence). The CDR3 extends over 11 amino acids. The CDR3 sequence is CSAGLTQPQHF.

The CDR3 spells CASRGIGNTGELFF. The chain recombines TRBV10-2 with TRBJ2-2. CDR3 length: 14 residues. Germline-derived CDR1 and CDR2 are WSHSY and SAAADI.

The chain carries TRBV20-1 and TRBJ2-7; the TRBD2 assignment by TCRdb is unverifiable without DNA. CDR1 DFQATT and CDR2 SNEGSKA come from the germline V gene (reference sequence). The CDR3 is 19 amino acids. The CDR3 loop is CSARDRLTSGRISSYEQYF.

This rearrangement joins TRBV24-1 to TRBJ2-2; the TCRdb D gene call, TRBD1, has no DNA to confirm it. The CDR3 covers 14 residues. CDR1 KGHDR and CDR2 SFDVKD come from the germline V gene. CDR3 protein: CATRGTRNTGELFF.

V usage is TRBV12-3 or TRBV12-4 and J usage is TRBJ1-1; TCRdb's assignment of TRBD1 cannot be checked, as there is no DNA. The CDR3 has 15 residues. CDR3 sequence: CASSLDRGVGTEAFF.

The chain uses TRBV10-3 and TRBJ1-2; TCRdb designates TRBD1, a call that cannot be tested without DNA. The germline CDR1 and CDR2 sequences are ENHRY and SYGVKD. The CDR3 runs to 12 residues. CDR3 loop: CAISYSGRGYTF.

The CDR3 region is CSVSTGPSTDTQYF. The J gene is TRBJ2-3, the V gene TRBV20-1; the D gene TCRdb calls, TRBD1, cannot be checked with no DNA. Germline CDR1 reads DFQATT; CDR2 reads SNEGSKA (reference sequence). The length of the CDR3 is 14 residues.

The rearrangement uses TRBV12-3 or TRBV12-4 and TRBJ1-6; TCRdb picks TRBD1, but there is no DNA to check that call. The CDR3 loop spans 17 amino acids. The CDR3 protein is CASSARQGARTNSPLHF.

The chain's CDR3 is CASSSNPPGDNEQFF. This chain uses TRBV7-2 with TRBJ2-1; the D call from TCRdb, TRBD1, cannot be confirmed without DNA. From germline, CDR1 is SGHTA and CDR2 FQGNSA. CDR3 length: 15 amino acids.

The V call is TRBV19, the J call TRBJ2-1; TCRdb's assignment of TRBD1 cannot be checked, as there is no DNA. This CDR3 is 16 amino acids long. CDR1 and CDR2 (germline): LNHDA, SQIVND (reference sequence). The CDR3 here is CASSSRTVGSYNEQFF.

The chain recombines TRBV6-5 with TRBJ2-7; TCRdb's D gene call, TRBD1, goes unchecked for lack of DNA. This CDR3 has 14 residues. From germline, CDR1 is MNHEY and CDR2 SVGAGI. Here the CDR3 reads CASSYSRGQGEQYF.

The rearrangement links TRBV5-6 to TRBJ2-4; TCRdb's D call, TRBD1, is unchecked because there is no DNA. The CDR3 sequence is 12 residues long. Per the germline V gene, CDR1 is SGHDT and CDR2 is YYEEEE. CDR3 in amino acids: CASTKGVDIQYF. Variable domain in full (rest from reference TRBV5-6 and TRBJ2-4): DAGVTQSPTHLIKTRGQQVTLRCSPKSGHDTVSWYQQALGQGPQFIFQYYEEEERQRGNFPDRFSGHQFPNYSSELNVNALLLGDSALYLCASTKGVDIQYFGAGTRLSVL.

The V gene is TRBV7-3, the J gene TRBJ2-3; no DNA is available, so the TRBD2 call from TCRdb remains unchecked. There are 11 residues in the CDR3. CDR1 is SGHTA, CDR2 FQGTGA, per germline. CDR3 sequence: CASSLGSTQYF.

The rearrangement uses TRBV12-3 or TRBV12-4 and TRBJ1-2; TCRdb returns TRBD1, unconfirmable since there is no DNA. The CDR3 runs 14 residues. CDR3 sequence: CASNYWTGTYGYTF.

V and J are TRBV5-1 and TRBJ1-2; no DNA is available, so the TRBD1 call from TCRdb remains unchecked. Germline V gives CDR1 SGHRS, CDR2 YFSETQ. The CDR3 length is 16 residues. CDR3 in amino acids: CASSYPPGQGEYGYTF.

The V gene is TRBV9, the J gene TRBJ2-3; TCRdb names TRBD1, which stays unverified in the absence of DNA. This CDR3 has 14 amino acids. The germline gives CDR1 SGDLS, CDR2 YYNGEE. Here the CDR3 reads CASSPTPRADTQYF. Based on the CDR3 plus reference TRBV9 and TRBJ2-3, the full variable domain is DSGVTQTPKHLITATGQRVTLRCSPRSGDLSVYWYQQSLDQGLQFLIQYYNGEERAKGNILERFSAQQFPDLHSELNLSSLELGDSALYFCASSPTPRADTQYFGPGTRLTVL.

The chain recombines TRBV4-2 with TRBJ2-2; lacking DNA, the TRBD2 call made by TCRdb goes unchecked. CDR1 and CDR2 (germline): LGHNA, YNFKEQ. The CDR3 runs to 15 residues. CDR3 sequence reads: CASRLAGKGTGELFF.

The chain combines TRBV5-4 with TRBJ2-1. The CDR3 is made up of 15 amino acids. The V gene's germline CDR1 is SGHNT and CDR2 YYREEE (reference sequence). CDR3 in amino acids: CASSLVQRTYNEQFF.

The chain is built from TRBV10-3 and TRBJ2-7; TCRdb's D call of TRBD2 is untestable without DNA. CDR1 and CDR2 (germline): ENHRY, SYGVKD. This CDR3 is built from 14 residues. This chain's CDR3 is CATGLAESSYEQYF.

The chain joins TRBV7-2 to TRBJ2-1. The CDR3 contains 11 residues. Germline values: CDR1 SGHTA, CDR2 FQGNSA. This CDR3 reads CASSAKYEQFF. Drawing the rest from reference TRBV7-2 and TRBJ2-1, the complete variable domain is GAGVSQSPSNKVTEKGKDVELRCDPISGHTALYWYRQSLGQGLEFLIYFQGNSAPDKSGLPSDRFSAERTGGSVSTLTIQRTQQEDSAVYLCASSAKYEQFFGPGTRLTVL.

The chain uses TRBV6-4 and TRBJ1-1; TCRdb reports TRBD1, a call that lacks DNA to check it against. CDR1 is MRHNA, CDR2 SNTAGT, per germline. The CDR3 loop spans 15 amino acids. This CDR3 is CASSERGEGNTEAFF.

The chain carries TRBV6-1 and TRBJ1-1. The CDR3 sequence is 14 residues long. Germline lookup yields CDR1 MNHNS and CDR2 SASEGT. This chain's CDR3 is CASSDGLLYAEAFF.

J is TRBJ2-5 and V is TRBV29-1; TCRdb's D call, TRBD1, is unchecked because there is no DNA. This CDR3 comprises 12 residues. From germline, CDR1 is SQVTM and CDR2 ANQGSEA. CDR3 in amino acids: CSVGGVQETQYF.